Shown below are 22 T cell receptor beta chains from a single sample sequenced in a study of technical replicates of blood from several donors. Only in-frame clones appear in the TCRdb table, and some are missing; sequencing was by immunoSEQ multiplex PCR. The repertoire holds more than 65,000 clones, with roughly 94% as singletons. Sequences were obtained from T cells isolated from PBMCs. The source of these receptors is a human donor in good health.

The chain joins TRBV2 to TRBJ2-2; TRBD1 aligns across 10 bases. Germline V CDR1 and CDR2: SNHLY, FYNNEI. J lost 5 bases, V lost 9 bases, and 9 bases had no gene match. The CDR3 covers 15 residues. CDR3 region: CASKERQGATGELFF. Written as DNA, the CDR3 is TGTGCCAGTAAGGAAAGACAGGGGGCGACCGGGGAGCTGTTTTTT.

The chain links TRBV25-1 to TRBJ2-1, with D possibly being TRBD2 (7 bases). Germline V gives CDR1 MGHDK, CDR2 SYGVNS. Trimming stripped 1 base from V and 4 bases from J, with 17 bases between. The CDR3 is 17 residues long. CDR3 sequence: CASSELGGAQAYNEQFF. CDR3 DNA sequence: TGTGCCAGCAGTGAATTGGGGGGGGCCCAAGCTTACAATGAGCAGTTCTTC. The full variable domain, with the rest looked up from reference TRBV25-1 and TRBJ2-1, is EADIYQTPRYLVIGTGKKITLECSQTMGHDKMYWYQQDPGMELHLIHYSYGVNSTEKGDLSSESTVSRIRTEHFPLTLESARPSHTSQYLCASSELGGAQAYNEQFFGPGTRLTVL.

The rearrangement uses TRBV6-1 and TRBJ1-2; the D gene is possibly TRBD1 (5 bases). Germline assignment: CDR1 MNHNS and CDR2 SASEGT. V was trimmed by 3 bases and J by 3 bases, leaving 14 bases between them. This CDR3 spans 15 amino acids. The CDR3 DNA reads TGTGCCAGCAGTGAGCGACAGAACTTTTACTATGGCTACACCTTC. Translated: CASSERQNFYYGYTF.

The chain is built from TRBV27 and TRBJ2-1, with D uncertain. This CDR3 is built from 16 residues. Trimming took off 2 bases at V and 9 bases at J, with 20 bases between the two ends. Germline V gives CDR1 MNHEY, CDR2 SMNVEV (reference sequence). The CDR3 DNA reads TGTGCCAGCAGTTTAGGTCTGGGTGAGTTTGACACTGAGCAGTTCTTC. Its translation: CASSLGLGEFDTEQFF.

CDR3 bases: TGTGCCAGCAGCGTAGATGTGAGCGCGAACACCGGGGAGCTGTTTTTT. Encoded protein: CASSVDVSANTGELFF. This chain joins TRBV9 and TRBJ2-2; D call uncertain. Trimming removed 0 bases from V and 0 bases from J, with 9 bases in between. The germline CDR1 and CDR2 sequences are SGDLS and YYNGEE. This CDR3 has 16 amino acids.

The CDR3 sequence: CASSPRRGSRGTGELFF. The CDR3 coding sequence is TGTGCCAGCAGCCCTCGACGTGGGAGCCGGGGCACCGGGGAGCTGTTTTTT. The chain carries TRBV7-9 and TRBJ2-2; maybe TRBD2 (5 bases). The germline gives CDR1 SEHNR, CDR2 FQNEAQ (reference sequence). The germline V and J ends were trimmed by 5 bases and 4 bases, with 20 bases remaining between them. The CDR3 length is 17 residues. The full variable domain, with the rest looked up from reference TRBV7-9 and TRBJ2-2, is DTGVSQNPRHKITKRGQNVTFRCDPISEHNRLYWYRQTLGQGPEFLTYFQNEAQLEKSRLLSDRFSAERPKGSFSTLEIQRTEQGDSAMYLCASSPRRGSRGTGELFFGEGSRLTVL.

The rearrangement links TRBV19 to TRBJ1-1; TRBD1 aligns across 8 bases. J was trimmed by 4 bases and V by 3 bases; bases with no gene match: 16. Germline V gene sequence: CDR1 LNHDA, CDR2 SQIVND (reference sequence). The CDR3 has 18 amino acids. The CDR3 protein is CASSIPLEQGAPSTEAFF. In DNA form, the CDR3 reads TGTGCCAGTAGTATCCCGCTTGAGCAGGGGGCGCCGAGCACTGAAGCTTTCTTT.

The chain couples TRBV30 to TRBJ2-1, with 12 bases aligning to TRBD2. The CDR3 sequence is 16 residues long. V dropped 6 bases and J dropped 0; count of bases not matched to a gene: 6. Germline loops: CDR1 GTSNPN, CDR2 SVGIG (reference sequence). The CDR3: CACPRLAGDSYNEQFF. Here the CDR3 DNA reads TGTGCCTGTCCTCGACTAGCGGGGGACTCCTACAATGAGCAGTTCTTC.

There are a few counts of this clone. The rearrangement uses TRBV5-4 and TRBJ1-5; D may be TRBD1 (5 bases). The CDR3 has 15 amino acids. V was clipped by 4 bases and J by 4 bases, with 15 bases between them. Germline V gene lookup returns CDR1 SGHNT and CDR2 YYREEE (reference sequence). CDR3 bases: TGTGCCAGCAGCCCCGGTAGGGGTGCTAATCAGCCCCAGCATTTT. Its translation: CASSPGRGANQPQHF. The full variable domain, rest sourced from reference TRBV5-4 and TRBJ1-5, is ETGVTQSPTHLIKTRGQQVTLRCSSQSGHNTVSWYQQALGQGPQFIFQYYREEENGRGNFPPRFSGLQFPNYSSELNVNALELDDSALYLCASSPGRGANQPQHFGDGTRLSIL.

This chain uses TRBV30 with TRBJ1-1; 11 nucleotides match TRBD1. This CDR3 has 15 amino acids. Looked up from germline, CDR1 is GTSNPN and CDR2 is SVGIG (reference sequence). V was clipped by 2 bases and J by 5 bases; unmatched bases: 7. The CDR3 spells CAWSPGTGGGTEAFF. DNA of the CDR3: TGTGCCTGGAGTCCGGGGACAGGGGGAGGGACTGAAGCTTTCTTT. Complete variable domain (other parts from reference TRBV30 and TRBJ1-1): SQTIHQWPATLVQPVGSPLSLECTVEGTSNPNLYWYRQAAGRGLQLLFYSVGIGQISSEVPQNLSASRPQDRQFILSSKKLLLSDSGFYLCAWSPGTGGGTEAFFGQGTRLTVV.

CDR3 bases: TGTGCCTGGAGTGTACGACAAGGTTCACCCCTCCACTTT. Its protein is CAWSVRQGSPLHF. The genes are TRBV30 and TRBJ1-6, with D unresolved. Germline-derived CDR1 and CDR2 are GTSNPN and SVGIG (reference sequence). The CDR3 runs to 13 residues. V lost 0 bases, J lost 9 bases, and 9 bases lay in between.

This chain links TRBV7-6 with TRBJ2-5, with D possibly TRBD1 on 6 matching bases. CDR1 and CDR2 from the germline V gene are SGHVS and FNYEAQ. The CDR3 loop spans 14 amino acids. V was shortened by 2 bases and J by 9 bases, with 16 bases between the two germline ends. CDR3 region: CASSLRMDSRAQYF. CDR3 bases: TGTGCCAGCAGCTTAAGAATGGACAGCAGGGCCCAGTACTTC.

This chain uses TRBV5-1 with TRBJ2-5; a weak D match, TRBD2 (6 bases). In germline, CDR1 is SGHRS, CDR2 YFSETQ. This CDR3 contains 13 residues. V lost 4 bases to trimming and J lost 5 bases, with 12 bases between them. The CDR3 nucleotides read TGCGCCAGCAGCAGCCTGACTAGGGAGACCCAGTACTTC. Its protein product is CASSSLTRETQYF.

The V gene is TRBV28, the J gene TRBJ1-5; 8 bases agree with TRBD1. The length of the CDR3 is 15 residues. The V and J ends lost 5 bases and 5 bases, in that order; junction bases with no gene match: 8. Germline V gives CDR1 MDHEN, CDR2 SYDVKM. The CDR3 region is CASSRPGQAYQPQHF. For the CDR3, the DNA is TGTGCCAGCAGTAGACCGGGACAGGCCTATCAGCCCCAGCATTTT.

This rearrangement joins TRBV6-6 to TRBJ2-7; D remains ambiguous. The ends were cut back, 2 bases at V and 2 bases at J, with 13 bases in the middle. The CDR3 contains 15 residues. Germline CDR1 and CDR2: MNHNY and SVGAGI (reference sequence). The CDR3 loop reads CASSYELYDPYEQYF. The CDR3 DNA reads TGTGCCAGCAGTTACGAACTTTACGATCCCTACGAGCAGTACTTC.

This clone was recorded a few times. This sequence joins TRBV7-9 and TRBJ2-2; 10 bases line up with TRBD2. The CDR3 runs to 17 residues. The V segment lost 6 bases and the J segment 0 bases; nucleotides outside the gene matches: 7. Germline V lookup: CDR1 SEHNR, CDR2 FQNEAQ (reference sequence). The CDR3 sequence: CASSGTSGKSNTGELFF. The CDR3 region has the DNA TGTGCCAGCAGTGGTACTAGCGGGAAGTCGAACACCGGGGAGCTGTTTTTT.

The chain is built from TRBV6-1 and TRBJ1-4, with a weak D call TRBD1 (6 bases). The ends were cut back, 2 bases at V and 5 bases at J, with 12 bases in the middle. CDR1 is MNHNS, CDR2 SASEGT, per germline. This CDR3 is 15 amino acids long. The CDR3 bases are TGTGCCAGCAGTGAATCAGGGGTTCTAAATGAAAAACTGTTTTTT. Encoded protein: CASSESGVLNEKLFF.

The rearrangement joins TRBV2 to TRBJ2-1; possible D gene TRBD1, 6 bases. CDR3 size: 13 residues. Germline V lookup: CDR1 SNHLY, CDR2 FYNNEI. With 10 bases removed from V and 4 bases from J, the gap between germline ends came to 14 bases. The CDR3 sequence: CATGAGDYNEQFF. The CDR3 nucleotides read TGTGCCACAGGGGCAGGGGATTACAATGAGCAGTTCTTC.

The chain is built from TRBV19 and TRBJ1-1, with 8 positions matching TRBD1. V gave up 0 bases and J gave up 1 base; unmatched junction bases: 10. CDR3 length: 18 amino acids. CDR1 is LNHDA and CDR2 is SQIVND in the germline V gene (reference sequence). CDR3 region: CASSIDFRRDRWNTEAFF. CDR3 DNA sequence: TGTGCCAGTAGTATAGACTTCAGGCGGGACAGGTGGAACACTGAAGCTTTCTTT.

This chain connects TRBV7-3 to TRBJ2-5; TRBD2 matches at 11 bases. CDR1 is SGHTA and CDR2 is FQGTGA in the germline V gene. After removal of 3 bases from V and 1 base from J, the junction contained 1 base not matched to a gene. CDR3 length equals 15 residues. Here the CDR3 reads CASSFSGGGQETQYF. DNA for the CDR3: TGTGCCAGCAGCTTTAGCGGGGGGGGCCAAGAGACCCAGTACTTC.

The genes are TRBV21-1 and TRBJ2-1; TRBD1 is taken as the D call from the table, unchecked against the DNA. TRBV21-1 constitutes a pseudogene. The CDR3 is 16 amino acids. CDR3 loop: CASPIGGDGEYNEQFF. As DNA, the CDR3 is TGTGCCAGCCCAATAGGGGGCGACGGAGAGTACAATGAGCAGTTCTTC.

This clone was seen a single time. The chain links TRBV4-2 to TRBJ1-1; D not resolved. From germline, CDR1 is LGHNA and CDR2 YNFKEQ. Trimming stripped 10 bases from V and 2 bases from J, with 14 bases between. This CDR3 has 13 amino acids. The CDR3: CANKQWRNTEAFF. The CDR3 region has the DNA TGTGCCAACAAACAATGGAGAAACACTGAAGCTTTCTTT.